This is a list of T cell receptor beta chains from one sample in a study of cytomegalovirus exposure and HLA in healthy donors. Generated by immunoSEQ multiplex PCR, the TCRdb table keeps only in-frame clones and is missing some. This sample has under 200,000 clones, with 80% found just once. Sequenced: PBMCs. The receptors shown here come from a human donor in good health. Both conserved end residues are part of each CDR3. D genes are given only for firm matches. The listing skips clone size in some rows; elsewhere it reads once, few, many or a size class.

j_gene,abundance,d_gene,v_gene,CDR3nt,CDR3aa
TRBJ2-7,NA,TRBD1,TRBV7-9,TGTGCCAGCAGCCCTCGACAGGGCCCCAGGTCCTACGAGCAGTACTTC,CASSPRQGPRSYEQYF
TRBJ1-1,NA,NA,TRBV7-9,TGTGCCAGCAGCTTCATCGACAGTTGGGCTGAAGCTTTCTTT,CASSFIDSWAEAFF
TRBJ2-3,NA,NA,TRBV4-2,TGTGCCAGCAGCCAGCAGGGTCACGCCACAGATACGCAGTATTTT,CASSQQGHATDTQYF
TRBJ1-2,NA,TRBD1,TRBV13,TGTGCCAGCAGCTTCTCGACAGGGACCGGCTATGGCTACACCTTC,CASSFSTGTGYGYTF
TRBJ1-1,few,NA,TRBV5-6,TGTGCCAGCAGCTTGTTACAGGGCCACACTGAAGCTTTCTTT,CASSLLQGHTEAFF
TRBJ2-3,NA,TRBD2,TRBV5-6,TGTGCCAGCAGTTATCCCGGGACTAGCGGGGGGGCGGGTACGCAGTATTTT,CASSYPGTSGGAGTQYF
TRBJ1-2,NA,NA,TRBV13,TGTGCCAGCAGCTTATTACAGGACCACTATGGCTACACCTTC,CASSLLQDHYGYTF
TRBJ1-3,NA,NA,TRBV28,TGTGCCAGCAGCCCCCCGGGTCAGGGAAACACCATATATTTT,CASSPPGQGNTIYF
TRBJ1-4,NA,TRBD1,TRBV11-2,TGTGCCAGCAGCCCACAGGGGGCTGGCGAAAAACTGTTTTTT,CASSPQGAGEKLFF
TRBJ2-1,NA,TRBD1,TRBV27,TGTGCCAGCAGCCGCCTCCGGGACAGGGACTACAATGAGCAGTTCTTC,CASSRLRDRDYNEQFF
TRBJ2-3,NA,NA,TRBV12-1,TGTGCCAGCAGCCCCATTTGTACGCAGTATTTT,CASSPICTQYF
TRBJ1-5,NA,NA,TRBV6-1,TGTGCCAGCAGTGAAATGCTGATGGCCAATCAGCCCCAGCATTTT,CASSEMLMANQPQHF
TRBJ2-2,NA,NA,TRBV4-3,TGCGCCAGCAGATTAGCGGCGACCACCGGGGAGCTGTTTTTT,CASRLAATTGELFF
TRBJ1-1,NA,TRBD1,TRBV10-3,TGTGCCATCATGGGGACAGCGAACACTGAAGCTTTCTTT,CAIMGTANTEAFF
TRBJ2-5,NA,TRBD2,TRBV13,TGTGCCAGCAGCGTTAGCGGGGGGAAAGAGACCCAGTACTTC,CASSVSGGKETQYF
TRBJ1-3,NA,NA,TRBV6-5,TGTGCCACAACAAGTTCCGGAAACACCATATATTTT,CATTSSGNTIYF
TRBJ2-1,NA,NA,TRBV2,TGTGCCAGCAGTGAAGACGGGGGACCCAATGAGCAGTTCTTC,CASSEDGGPNEQFF
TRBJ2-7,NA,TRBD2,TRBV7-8,TGTGCCAGCACCTCGACTAGCGGGGGGGTGGCGCAGTACTTC,CASTSTSGGVAQYF
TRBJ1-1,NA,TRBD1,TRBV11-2,TGTGCCAGCAGCTCGCACAGGGGAACGAACACTGAAGCTTTCTTT,CASSSHRGTNTEAFF
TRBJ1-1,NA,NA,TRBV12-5,TGTGCTAGTGGTTTTCGTGGAGGGAACACTGAAGCTTTCTTT,CASGFRGGNTEAFF
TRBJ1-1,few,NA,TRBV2,TGTGCCAGCAGTGAATCCGGGATGAGCGCTGAAGCTTTCTTT,CASSESGMSAEAFF
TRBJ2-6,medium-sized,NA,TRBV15,TGTGCCACCAGCACCATCCAGGGGGGGGCCAACGTCCTGACTTTC,CATSTIQGGANVLTF
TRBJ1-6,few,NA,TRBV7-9,TGTGCCAGCAGCTTAAATTTTGGGGCTGGGAATTCACCCCTCCACTTT,CASSLNFGAGNSPLHF
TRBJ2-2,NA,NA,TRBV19,TGTGCCAGTAAAAGGGGACAGGGTCTAGCGGGGACCAACACCGGGGAGCTGTTTTTT,CASKRGQGLAGTNTGELFF
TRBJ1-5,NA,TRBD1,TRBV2,TGTGCCAGCAGGGGGACAGCCCGCAATCAGCCCCAGCATTTT,CASRGTARNQPQHF
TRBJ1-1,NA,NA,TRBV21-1,TGTGCCAGCAGCTTACCGGGACAGGGGAACACTGAAGCTTTCTTT,CASSLPGQGNTEAFF
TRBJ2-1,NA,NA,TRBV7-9,TGTGCCAGCAGCTTAGCAGGGGGAAGTGAGCAGTTCTTC,CASSLAGGSEQFF
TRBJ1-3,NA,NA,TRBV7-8,TGTGCCAGCAGCCGGACAGTCACTGGAAACACCATATATTTT,CASSRTVTGNTIYF
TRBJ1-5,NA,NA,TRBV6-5,TGTGCCAGCAGTACCCAACAGAGACAGCCCCAGCATTTT,CASSTQQRQPQHF
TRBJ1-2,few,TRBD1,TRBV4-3,TGCGCCAGCAGCCAAGGCCGACAGGGGGCCGGCTATGGCTACACCTTC,CASSQGRQGAGYGYTF
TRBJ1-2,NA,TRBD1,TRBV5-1,TGCGCCAGCAGCGTGACAGGGGAGGTGAATGGCTACACCTTC,CASSVTGEVNGYTF
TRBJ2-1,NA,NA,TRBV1,TGCACCAGCAGCCAAGAGTCCGGGACTAGCGACGGAGTCAGAGATGAGCAGTTCTTC,CTSSQESGTSDGVRDEQFF
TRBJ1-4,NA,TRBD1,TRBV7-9,TGTGCCAGCAGCCCCGGTAAAGGACAGGGTAGACATGAAAAACTGTTTTTT,CASSPGKGQGRHEKLFF
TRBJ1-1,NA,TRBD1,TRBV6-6,TGTGCCAGCACCAAAAGAGGACAGGGGAACACTGAAGCTTTCTTT,CASTKRGQGNTEAFF
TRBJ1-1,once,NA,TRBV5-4,TGTGCCAGCAGTCTTACGGACACTGAAGCTTTCTTT,CASSLTDTEAFF
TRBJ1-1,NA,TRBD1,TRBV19,TGTGCCAGTAGTGCACCGGGACAGGGTGACACTGAAGCTTTCTTT,CASSAPGQGDTEAFF
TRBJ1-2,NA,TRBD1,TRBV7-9,TGTGCCAGCAGCGTAAGACAGGGGACTAACTATGGCTACACCTTC,CASSVRQGTNYGYTF
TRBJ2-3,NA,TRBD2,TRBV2,TGTGCCAGCAGTGTTTTAGCGGGGGGTACAGATACGCAGTATTTT,CASSVLAGGTDTQYF
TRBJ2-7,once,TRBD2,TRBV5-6,TGTGCCAGCAGCCGGACTAGCGGGGGTGCATCCTACGAGCAGTACTTC,CASSRTSGGASYEQYF